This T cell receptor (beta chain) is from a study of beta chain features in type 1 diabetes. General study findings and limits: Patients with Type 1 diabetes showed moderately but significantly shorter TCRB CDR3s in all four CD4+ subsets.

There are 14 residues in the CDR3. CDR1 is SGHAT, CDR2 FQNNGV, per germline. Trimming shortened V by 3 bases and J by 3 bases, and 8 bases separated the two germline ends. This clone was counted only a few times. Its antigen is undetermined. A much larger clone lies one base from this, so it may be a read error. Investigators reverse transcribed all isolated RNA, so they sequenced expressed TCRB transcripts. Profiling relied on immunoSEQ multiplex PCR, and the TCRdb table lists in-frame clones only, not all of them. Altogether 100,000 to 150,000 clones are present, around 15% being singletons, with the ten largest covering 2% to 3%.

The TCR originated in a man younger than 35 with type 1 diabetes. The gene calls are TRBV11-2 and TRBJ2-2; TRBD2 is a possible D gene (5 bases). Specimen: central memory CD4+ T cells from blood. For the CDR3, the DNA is TGTGCCAGCAGCTTCGGACTCCACACCGGGGAGCTGTTTTTT. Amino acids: CASSFGLHTGELFF.